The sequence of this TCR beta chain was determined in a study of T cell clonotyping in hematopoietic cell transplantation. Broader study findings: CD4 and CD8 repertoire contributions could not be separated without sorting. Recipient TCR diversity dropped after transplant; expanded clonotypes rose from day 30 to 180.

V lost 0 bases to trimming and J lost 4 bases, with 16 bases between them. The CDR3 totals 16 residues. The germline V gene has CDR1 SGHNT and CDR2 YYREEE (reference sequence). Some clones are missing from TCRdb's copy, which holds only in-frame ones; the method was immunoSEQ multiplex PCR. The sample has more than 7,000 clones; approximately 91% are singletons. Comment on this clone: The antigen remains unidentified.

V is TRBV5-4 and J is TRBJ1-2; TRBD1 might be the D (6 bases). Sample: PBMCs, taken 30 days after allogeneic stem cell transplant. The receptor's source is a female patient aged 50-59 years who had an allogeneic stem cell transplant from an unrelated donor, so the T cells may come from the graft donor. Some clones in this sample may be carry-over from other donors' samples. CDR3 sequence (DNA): TGTGCCAGCAGCTTGGACGAGACAGGAGCTTCCTATGGCTACACCTTC. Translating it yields CASSLDETGASYGYTF.